This TCR beta chain was captured by sequencing in a study of cytomegalovirus exposure and HLA in healthy donors. Concerning this clone itself: Its antigen is still unknown.

The CDR3 is 15 amino acids. Germline V gene data show CDR1 as SQVTM and CDR2 as ANQGSEA. Losses at the gene ends were 6 bases for V and 3 bases for J; bases not matched to a gene: 6. The method was immunoSEQ multiplex PCR; TCRdb's version includes in-frame clones alone and lacks a portion of them. The sample includes tens of thousands of clones, about 92% of them seen just once. General observations from the study: In vitro work confirmed that a few CMV-associated chains recognize CMV antigens.

The genes are TRBV29-1 and TRBJ2-5; 14 bases match TRBD2. The origin of this receptor is a young woman in good health and CMV-seronegative. The specimen was PBMCs. CDR3 region: CSVKGLAGEKETQYF. The CDR3 region has the DNA TGCAGCGTCAAGGGACTAGCGGGGGAGAAAGAGACCCAGTACTTC.